The 20 T cell receptor beta chains presented below share a single source sample, sequenced in a study of blood T cells in healthy people across ages. A second roughly 7 to 11 cycle PCR used barcoded and J-beta primers. TCRdb called the 5' RACE reads again in MiXCR, with one record for every CDR3 protein. The sample consists of 450,000 to 650,000 distinct CDR3 sequences, around 24% of them appearing once. These records were also assigned to another study, of T cells of mothers and their children.

The sequenced material came from blood. These TCRs come from a boy aged 5-17 years in good health.

This clonotype came up a few times. The V gene is TRBV27, the J gene TRBJ2-7, with 7 bases matching TRBD2. Germline V gene data show CDR1 as MNHEY and CDR2 as SMNVEV (reference sequence). The CDR3 has 16 residues. The V and J ends lost 4 bases and 0 bases, in that order; junction bases with no gene match: 9. CDR3 sequence: CASSSRWGGSSYEQYF. The CDR3 coding sequence is TGTGCCAGCAGTTCCCGGTGGGGGGGTAGCTCCTACGAGCAGTACTTC.

The V and J genes are TRBV6-5 and TRBJ1-1; tentatively, D is TRBD1 (6 bases). Germline values: CDR1 MNHEY, CDR2 SVGAGI. With 6 bases removed from V and 11 bases from J, the gap between germline ends came to 13 bases. The CDR3 is 11 residues long. In DNA form, the CDR3 reads TGTGCCAGCAGCCAGGCAGGGGTGGCTTTCTTT. Translated, it gives CASSQAGVAFF.

This clonotype was seen only a few times. The V and J genes are TRBV20-1 and TRBJ1-3; D is uncertain. The V end lost 3 bases, the J end lost 1 base, and 16 bases lay between the germline ends. CDR3 length: 16 residues. Germline CDR1 is DFQATT and CDR2 is SNEGSKA (reference sequence). CDR3 protein: CSASEVARWSGNTIYF. CDR3 in DNA: TGCAGTGCTAGTGAAGTAGCTCGCTGGTCTGGAAACACCATATATTTT.

Comment on this clonotype: A read error may account for a junction end that differs from germline. The chain couples TRBV20-1 to TRBJ2-1; perhaps TRBD2 as D (5 bases). The CDR3 runs to 12 residues. The germline gives CDR1 DFQATT, CDR2 SNEGSKA (reference sequence). This chain's CDR3 is CSTRARGNEQFF. In DNA form, the CDR3 reads TGCAGTACTAGGGCCCGTGGGAATGAGCAGTTCTTC.

This clonotype occurred once. The chain uses TRBV6-5 and TRBJ2-3; no definite D call. The CDR3 runs to 13 residues. V was clipped by 6 bases and J by 3 bases, with 10 bases between them. From germline, CDR1 is MNHEY and CDR2 SVGAGI. The DNA of the CDR3 is TGTGCCAGCAGCACTCATCCTACAGATACGCAGTATTTT. Its protein is CASSTHPTDTQYF.

The V gene is TRBV4-1, the J gene TRBJ2-7; D is possibly TRBD2 (5 bases). With 3 bases removed from V and 2 bases from J, the gap between germline ends came to 17 bases. CDR3 length: 16 amino acids. CDR1 and CDR2 (germline): MGHRA, YSYEKL. CDR3 in amino acids: CASSHGVGEQAYEQYF. The DNA for the CDR3 is TGCGCCAGCAGCCATGGTGTCGGGGAGCAGGCCTACGAGCAGTACTTC.

This chain connects TRBV12-3 or TRBV12-4 to TRBJ2-7; the D is unclear. The V end lost 5 bases, the J end lost 3 bases, and 8 bases lay between the germline ends. CDR3 length equals 12 residues. Here the CDR3 reads CASSITVYEQYF. The CDR3, as DNA: TGTGCCAGCAGTATTACAGTCTACGAGCAGTACTTC.

The chain has TRBV7-9 and TRBJ2-1; D perhaps matches TRBD1 (5 bases). Germline CDR1 and CDR2: SEHNR and FQNEAQ (reference sequence). The V end was cut by 7 bases, the J end by 2 bases, with 15 bases between. The CDR3 runs to 15 residues. CDR3 in DNA: TGTGCCAGCACCAATGAAGGGGCTGCCTACAATGAGCAGTTCTTC. Protein product: CASTNEGAAYNEQFF.

The J gene is TRBJ2-5, the V gene TRBV7-9, with D uncertain. With 7 bases removed from V and 5 bases from J, the gap between germline ends came to 14 bases. Germline V gene sequence: CDR1 SEHNR, CDR2 FQNEAQ (reference sequence). This CDR3 is 13 amino acids long. CDR3 sequence: CASIKPFEETQYF. Here the CDR3 DNA reads TGTGCCAGCATCAAGCCCTTCGAGGAGACCCAGTACTTC.

This chain links TRBV11-2 with TRBJ1-1, with D possibly being TRBD1 (5 bases). Germline V lookup: CDR1 SGHAT, CDR2 FQNNGV. V gave up 5 bases and J gave up 7 bases, with 20 bases separating them. The CDR3 consists of 15 residues. DNA for the CDR3: TGTGCCAGCAGCCCTGAAGGGCGGGGGTTAGGTGAAGCTTTCTTT. It is translated as CASSPEGRGLGEAFF.

This clonotype was seen a few times. V gene TRBV20-1 combines with J gene TRBJ2-1, with 13 bases matching TRBD2. The CDR3 has 15 amino acids. V shed 0 bases and J 8 bases; nucleotides not matched to a gene: 4. Germline-derived CDR1 and CDR2 are DFQATT and SNEGSKA (reference sequence). The CDR3 sequence: CSARDGTSGKDEQFF. In DNA, the CDR3 is TGCAGTGCTAGAGATGGGACTAGCGGGAAGGATGAGCAGTTCTTC.

A few counts support this clonotype. V and J are TRBV5-1 and TRBJ2-5; 7 positions match TRBD1. The J call is in doubt because the DNA end fits TRBJ2-1 better. Germline CDR1 reads SGHRS; CDR2 reads YFSETQ. This CDR3 has 15 amino acids. The CDR3 is CASSLKGDRGNEQFF. DNA of the CDR3: TGCGCCAGCAGCTTAAAGGGGGACAGAGGGAATGAGCAGTTCTTC.

The rearrangement uses TRBV6-2 or TRBV6-3 and TRBJ1-1, with 7 bases identical to TRBD1. The CDR3 spans 14 residues. V lost 4 bases, J lost 4 bases, and 6 bases stayed unmatched. Germline V lookup: CDR1 MNHEY, CDR2 SVGEGT. The CDR3 protein is CASSLTGVITEAFF. The DNA for the CDR3 is TGTGCCAGCAGTTTAACAGGGGTCATCACTGAAGCTTTCTTT.

This chain links TRBV4-3 with TRBJ2-5, with D hard to call. Germline lookup yields CDR1 LGHNA and CDR2 YSLEER. There are 15 residues in the CDR3. The V end was cut by 1 base, the J end by 4 bases, with 13 bases between. CDR3 DNA sequence: TGCGCCAGCAGCCAAGGAGCCCAAACCGGAGAGACCCAGTACTTC. Translated, it gives CASSQGAQTGETQYF.

The chain couples TRBV29-1 to TRBJ2-3; the match to TRBD2 covers 9 bases. This CDR3 contains 16 residues. CDR1 is SQVTM, CDR2 ANQGSEA, per germline. V shed 2 bases and J 3 bases; nucleotides not matched to a gene: 9. The CDR3 is CSVECFGGRATDTQYF. The CDR3 nucleotides read TGCAGCGTTGAATGTTTCGGCGGGAGGGCGACAGATACGCAGTATTTT.

The chain links TRBV6-6 to TRBJ2-1; D tentatively fits TRBD1 or TRBD2 (7 bases each). CDR1 MNHNY and CDR2 SVGAGI come from the germline V gene (reference sequence). The CDR3 is 13 residues long. The V end was cut by 8 bases, the J end by 3 bases, with 11 bases between. This CDR3 is CASQGGLYNEQFF. The CDR3 nucleotides read TGTGCCAGCCAGGGGGGGCTCTACAATGAGCAGTTCTTC.

With regard to this clonotype: A junction boundary mismatches the germline segment, possibly from a read error. The V call is TRBV9, the J call TRBJ1-4; the D gene is possibly TRBD1 (5 bases). Germline CDR1 reads SGDLS; CDR2 reads YYNGEE. This CDR3 has 19 residues. The CDR3 region has the DNA TGTGCCAGCAGCGTGGCACCGGGACGGACAAGTTCTGGTAATGAAAAACTGTCTTTT. Encoded protein: CASSVAPGRTSSGNEKLSF.

This clonotype has a handful of counts. This chain links TRBV6-6 with TRBJ1-4, with D possibly matching TRBD1 (6 bases). The CDR3 is 15 amino acids. V was cut by 7 bases and J by 7 bases, with 19 bases left in between. Germline V lookup: CDR1 MNHNY, CDR2 SVGAGI (reference sequence). CDR3 DNA: TGTGCCAGCACCCAAGGGAAGGGGGTTGGTGAAAAACTGTTTTTT. Protein: CASTQGKGVGEKLFF.

The CDR3 region has the DNA TGTGCCAGCAGCGTAGAACTAGCGGGAGTTGAGCAGTTCTTC. Translating gives CASSVELAGVEQFF. The chain couples TRBV9 to TRBJ2-1; 11 bases fit TRBD2. With 0 bases clipped from V and 9 bases from J, the junction kept 2 bases outside the gene matches. CDR1 and CDR2 (germline): SGDLS, YYNGEE. The CDR3 contains 14 residues.

This clonotype was picked up many times. V is TRBV7-3 and J is TRBJ1-1, with a weak D call TRBD1 (5 bases). V was pared by 3 bases and J by 5 bases, with 10 bases between. The CDR3 has 13 residues. Germline V gene sequence: CDR1 SGHTA, CDR2 FQGTGA. CDR3 bases: TGTGCCAGCAGCTTGCAGGGTCATACTGAAGCTTTCTTT. As protein: CASSLQGHTEAFF.